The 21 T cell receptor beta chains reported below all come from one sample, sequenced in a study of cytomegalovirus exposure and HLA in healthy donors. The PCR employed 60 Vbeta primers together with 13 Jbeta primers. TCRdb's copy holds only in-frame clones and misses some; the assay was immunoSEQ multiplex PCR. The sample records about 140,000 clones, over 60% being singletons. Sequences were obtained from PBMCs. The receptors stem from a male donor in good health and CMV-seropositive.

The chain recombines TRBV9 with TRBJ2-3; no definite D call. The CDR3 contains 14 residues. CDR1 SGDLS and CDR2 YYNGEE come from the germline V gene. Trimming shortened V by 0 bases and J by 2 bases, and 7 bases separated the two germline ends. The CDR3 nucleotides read TGTGCCAGCAGCGTAGCTCCCTCCACAGATACGCAGTATTTT. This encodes CASSVAPSTDTQYF.

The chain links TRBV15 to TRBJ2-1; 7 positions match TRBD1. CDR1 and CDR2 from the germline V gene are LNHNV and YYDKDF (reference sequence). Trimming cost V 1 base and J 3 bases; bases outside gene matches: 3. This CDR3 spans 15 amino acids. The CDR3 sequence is CATSRGQGDYNEQFF. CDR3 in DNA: TGTGCCACCAGCAGAGGACAGGGCGACTACAATGAGCAGTTCTTC.

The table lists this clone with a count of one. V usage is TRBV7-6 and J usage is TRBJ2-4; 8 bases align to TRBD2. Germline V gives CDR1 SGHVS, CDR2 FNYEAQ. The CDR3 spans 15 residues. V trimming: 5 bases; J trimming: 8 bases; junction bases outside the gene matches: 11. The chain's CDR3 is CASSVTSEVWDIQYF. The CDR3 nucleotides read TGTGCCAGCAGCGTGACTAGCGAAGTTTGGGACATTCAGTACTTC.

The CDR3 DNA reads TGTGCCAGTAGTGTCCAGGGGGCGGGCATTCAGTACTTC. It is translated as CASSVQGAGIQYF. This chain connects TRBV19 to TRBJ2-4; 8 nucleotides match TRBD1. The trim removed 5 bases at V and 9 bases at J, leaving 6 bases unmatched. Per germline, CDR1 LNHDA and CDR2 SQIVND (reference sequence). The CDR3 loop spans 13 amino acids. The full variable domain, with the rest looked up from reference TRBV19 and TRBJ2-4, is DGGITQSPKYLFRKEGQNVTLSCEQNLNHDAMYWYRQDPGQGLRLIYYSQIVNDFQKGDIAEGYSVSREKKESFPLTVTSAQKNPTAFYLCASSVQGAGIQYFGAGTRLSVL.

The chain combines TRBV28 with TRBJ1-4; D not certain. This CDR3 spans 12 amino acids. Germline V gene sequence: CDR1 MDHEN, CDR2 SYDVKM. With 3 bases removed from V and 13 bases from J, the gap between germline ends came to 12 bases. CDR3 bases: TGTGCCAGCAGTTTTTCGGCGTGGGCACTGTTTTTT. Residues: CASSFSAWALFF.

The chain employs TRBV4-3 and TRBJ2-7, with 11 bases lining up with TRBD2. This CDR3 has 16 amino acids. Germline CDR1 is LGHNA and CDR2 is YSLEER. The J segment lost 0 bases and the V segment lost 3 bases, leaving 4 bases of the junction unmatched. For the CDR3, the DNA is TGCGCCAGCAGCCAGGGGACTAGCGGCTCCTCCTACGAGCAGTACTTC. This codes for CASSQGTSGSSYEQYF.

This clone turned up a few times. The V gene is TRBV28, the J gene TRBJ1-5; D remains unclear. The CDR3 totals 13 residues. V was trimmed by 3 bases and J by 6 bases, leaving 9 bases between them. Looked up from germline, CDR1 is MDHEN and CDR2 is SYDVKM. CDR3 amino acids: CASSFLASQPQHF. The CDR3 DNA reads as TGTGCCAGCAGTTTCTTAGCCTCTCAGCCCCAGCATTTT.

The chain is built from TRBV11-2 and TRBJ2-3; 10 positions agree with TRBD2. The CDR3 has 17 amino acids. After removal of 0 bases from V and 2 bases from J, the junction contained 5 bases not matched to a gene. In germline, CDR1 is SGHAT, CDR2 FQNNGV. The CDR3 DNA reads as TGTGCCAGCAGCTTAGAGTCTAGCGGGAGTTACACAGATACGCAGTATTTT. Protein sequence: CASSLESSGSYTDTQYF.

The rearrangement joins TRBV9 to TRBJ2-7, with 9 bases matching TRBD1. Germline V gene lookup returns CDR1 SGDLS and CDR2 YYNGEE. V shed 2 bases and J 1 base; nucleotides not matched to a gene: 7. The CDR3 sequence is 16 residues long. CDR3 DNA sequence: TGTGCCAGCAGCGTTGGAGGGACAGGGTTTTCCTACGAGCAGTACTTC. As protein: CASSVGGTGFSYEQYF.

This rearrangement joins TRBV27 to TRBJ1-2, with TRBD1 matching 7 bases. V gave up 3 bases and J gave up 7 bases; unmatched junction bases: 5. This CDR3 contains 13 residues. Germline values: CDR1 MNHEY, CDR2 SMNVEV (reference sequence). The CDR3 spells CASSLQTGSGYTF. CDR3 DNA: TGTGCCAGCAGTTTGCAGACAGGGTCTGGCTACACCTTC.

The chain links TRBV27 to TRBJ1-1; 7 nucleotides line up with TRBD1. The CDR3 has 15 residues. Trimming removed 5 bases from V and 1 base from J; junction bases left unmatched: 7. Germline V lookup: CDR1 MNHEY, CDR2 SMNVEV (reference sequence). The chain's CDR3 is CASSLSQGGNTEAFF. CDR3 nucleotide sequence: TGTGCCAGCAGTCTGTCGCAGGGGGGGAACACTGAAGCTTTCTTT.

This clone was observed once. The chain's CDR3 is CASSVGDRDYEQYF. The CDR3 DNA reads as TGTGCCAGCAGTGTAGGGGACAGGGACTACGAGCAGTACTTC. V is TRBV6-4 and J is TRBJ2-7; 9 nucleotides align to TRBD1. CDR3 length equals 14 residues. V lost 4 bases, J lost 3 bases, and 4 bases stayed unmatched. Germline-derived CDR1 and CDR2 are MRHNA and SNTAGT.

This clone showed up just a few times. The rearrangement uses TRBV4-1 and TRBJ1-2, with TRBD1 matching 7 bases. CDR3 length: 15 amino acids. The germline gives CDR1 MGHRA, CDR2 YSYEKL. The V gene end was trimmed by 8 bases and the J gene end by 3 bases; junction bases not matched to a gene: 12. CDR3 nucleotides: TGCGCCAGCCAAATCACCGAGGGGGCGGACTATGGCTACACCTTC. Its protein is CASQITEGADYGYTF.

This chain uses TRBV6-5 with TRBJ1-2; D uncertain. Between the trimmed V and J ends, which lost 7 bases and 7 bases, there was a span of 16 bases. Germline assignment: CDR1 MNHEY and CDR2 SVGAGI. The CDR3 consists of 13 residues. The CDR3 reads CASTKEYLSGYTF. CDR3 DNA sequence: TGTGCCAGCACCAAGGAGTATCTATCTGGCTACACCTTC.

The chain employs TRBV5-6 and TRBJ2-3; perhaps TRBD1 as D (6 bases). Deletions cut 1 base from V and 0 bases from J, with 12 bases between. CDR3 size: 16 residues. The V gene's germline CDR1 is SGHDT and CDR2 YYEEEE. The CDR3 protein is CASSLSGRGSTDTQYF. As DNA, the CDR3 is TGTGCCAGCAGCTTGTCTGGCAGGGGTAGCACAGATACGCAGTATTTT.

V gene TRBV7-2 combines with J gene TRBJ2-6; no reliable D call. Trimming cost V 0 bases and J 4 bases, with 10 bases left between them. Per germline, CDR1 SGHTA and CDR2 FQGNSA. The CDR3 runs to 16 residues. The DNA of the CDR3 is TGTGCCAGCAGCTTAGCGCCTACGGAGGGGGCCAACGTCCTGACTTTC. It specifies CASSLAPTEGANVLTF.

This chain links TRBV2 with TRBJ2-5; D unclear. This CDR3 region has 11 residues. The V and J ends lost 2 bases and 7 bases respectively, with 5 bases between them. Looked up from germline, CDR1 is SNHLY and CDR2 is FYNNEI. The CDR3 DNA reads TGTGCCAGCAGTGAAACGGGGACCCAGTACTTC. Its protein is CASSETGTQYF.

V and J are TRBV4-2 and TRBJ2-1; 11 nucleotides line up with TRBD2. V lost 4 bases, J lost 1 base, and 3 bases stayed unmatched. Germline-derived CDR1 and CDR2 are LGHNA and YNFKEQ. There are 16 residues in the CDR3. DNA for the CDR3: TGTGCCAGCAGCCCAAGACTAGCGGGGTCCTACAATGAGCAGTTCTTC. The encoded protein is CASSPRLAGSYNEQFF.

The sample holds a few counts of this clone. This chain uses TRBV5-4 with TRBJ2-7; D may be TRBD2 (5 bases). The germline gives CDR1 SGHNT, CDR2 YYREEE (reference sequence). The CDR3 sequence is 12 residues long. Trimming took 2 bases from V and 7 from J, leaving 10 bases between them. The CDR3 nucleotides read TGTGCCAGCAGCTTCGGGGTGAATGAGCAGTACTTC. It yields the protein CASSFGVNEQYF.

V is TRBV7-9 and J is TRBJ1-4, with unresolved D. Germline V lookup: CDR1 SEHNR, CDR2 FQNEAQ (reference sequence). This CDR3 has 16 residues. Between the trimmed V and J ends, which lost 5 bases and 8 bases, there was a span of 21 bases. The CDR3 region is CASSPSSDGWREKLFF. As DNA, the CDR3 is TGTGCCAGCAGCCCAAGTTCGGATGGCTGGCGGGAAAAACTGTTTTTT.

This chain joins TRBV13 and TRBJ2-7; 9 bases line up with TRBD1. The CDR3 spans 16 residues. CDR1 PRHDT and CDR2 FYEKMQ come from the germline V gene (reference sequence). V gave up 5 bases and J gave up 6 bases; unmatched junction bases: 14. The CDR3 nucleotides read TGTGCCAGCAGCCTAACAGGGGGCGGTCCTGGATTCGAGCAGTACTTC. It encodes CASSLTGGGPGFEQYF.